This T cell receptor beta chain was observed in a study of blood T cell repertoires in COVID-19. Study context: The origin of the acute and convalescent COVID-19 samples was the United States, Italy and Spain. T cells, B-cell-depleted T cells, or PBMCs provided the cDNA or gDNA that served as material.

This clone was picked up one time. The V gene's germline CDR1 is SGHRS and CDR2 YFSETQ. The trim removed 2 bases at V and 4 bases at J, leaving 8 bases unmatched. CDR3 size: 17 residues. In the source study's methods: Reference gene primer amplification gave nucleated cell count estimates. Assay used: immunoSEQ multiplex PCR; TCRdb lists only in-frame clones, some missing. The V and J calls and the clone size are those of that table, but D and trimming were determined from the DNA. The sample carries roughly 79,000 clones, approximately 88% recorded once. Material: peripheral blood. This TCR came from a woman older than 75 with active or convalescent COVID-19. V is TRBV5-1 and J is TRBJ2-6; 8 bases match TRBD2. The DNA of the CDR3 is TGCGCCAGCAGCTTCCGGGGGGGGGCCTACGGGGCCAACGTCCTGACTTTC. Protein: CASSFRGGAYGANVLTF.